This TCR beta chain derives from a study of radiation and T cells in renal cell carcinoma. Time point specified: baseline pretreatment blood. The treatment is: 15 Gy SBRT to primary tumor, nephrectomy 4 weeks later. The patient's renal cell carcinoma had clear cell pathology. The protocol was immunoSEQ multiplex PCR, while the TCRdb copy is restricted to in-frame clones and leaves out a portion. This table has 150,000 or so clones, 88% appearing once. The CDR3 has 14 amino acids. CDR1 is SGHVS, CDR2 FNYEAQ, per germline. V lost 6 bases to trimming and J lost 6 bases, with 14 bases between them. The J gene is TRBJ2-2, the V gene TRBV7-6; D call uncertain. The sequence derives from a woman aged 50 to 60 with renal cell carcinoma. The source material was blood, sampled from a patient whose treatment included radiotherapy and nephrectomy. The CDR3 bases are TGTGCCAGCAGTCAAACAGTCGTTCCCGGGGAGCTGTTTTTT. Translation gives CASSQTVVPGELFF.